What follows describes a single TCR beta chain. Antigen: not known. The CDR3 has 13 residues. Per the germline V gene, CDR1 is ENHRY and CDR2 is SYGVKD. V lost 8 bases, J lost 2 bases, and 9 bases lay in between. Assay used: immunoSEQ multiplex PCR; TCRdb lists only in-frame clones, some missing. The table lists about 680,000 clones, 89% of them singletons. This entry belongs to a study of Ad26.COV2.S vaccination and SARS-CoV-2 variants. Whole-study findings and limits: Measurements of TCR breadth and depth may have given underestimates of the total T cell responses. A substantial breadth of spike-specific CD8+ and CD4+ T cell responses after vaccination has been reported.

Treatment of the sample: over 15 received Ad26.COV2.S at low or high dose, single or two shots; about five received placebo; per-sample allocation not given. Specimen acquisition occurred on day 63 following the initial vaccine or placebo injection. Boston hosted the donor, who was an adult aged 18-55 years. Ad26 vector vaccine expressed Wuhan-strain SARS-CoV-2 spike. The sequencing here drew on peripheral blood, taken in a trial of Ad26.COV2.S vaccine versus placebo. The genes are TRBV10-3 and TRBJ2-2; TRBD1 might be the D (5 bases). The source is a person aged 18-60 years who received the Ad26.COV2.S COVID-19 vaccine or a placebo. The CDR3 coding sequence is TGTGCCATCGGAAGGACAAACACCGGGGAGCTGTTTTTT. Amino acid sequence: CAIGRTNTGELFF.